This T cell receptor beta chain is drawn from a study of T cells after yellow fever vaccination. By 5'RACE template switching, TCR cDNA was produced, with a universal primer site and UMIs added in the process. TCRdb used MiXCR to reprocess the 5' RACE reads, holding one entry per CDR3 protein. The data show more than 300,000 distinct CDR3 sequences, around 10% seen once. In germline, CDR1 is SGHRS, CDR2 YFSETQ. V was shortened by 3 bases and J by 3 bases, with 18 bases between the two germline ends. CDR3 length equals 17 residues. The sequencing used CD4+ T cells sorted from PBMCs, collected 45 days after the yellow fever booster vaccination. The sequence was collected from a man in his late teens or twenties who received the YFV17D yellow fever vaccine. This chain joins TRBV5-1 and TRBJ2-2, with D perhaps matching TRBD1 or TRBD2 (5 bases each). CDR3 sequence: CASSSGHAGAYTGELFF. CDR3 in DNA: TGCGCCAGCAGCTCCGGACACGCCGGGGCGTACACCGGGGAGCTGTTTTTT.